What follows are 7 T cell receptor beta chains derived from one specimen sequenced in a study of blood T cell repertoires in COVID-19. Produced via immunoSEQ multiplex PCR; TCRdb's table is partial and in-frame only. The sample contains roughly 180,000 clones, 88% of which appear only once. Sequencing was done on a sample of peripheral blood. The receptors come from an older man with active or convalescent COVID-19.

This chain uses TRBV6-5 with TRBJ1-5; D uncertain. The CDR3 has 15 residues. Trimming cost V 7 bases and J 3 bases, with 16 bases left between them. Germline lookup yields CDR1 MNHEY and CDR2 SVGAGI. The CDR3 here is CASTYFAAPNQPQHF. The CDR3, as DNA: TGTGCCAGCACCTACTTCGCTGCCCCCAATCAGCCCCAGCATTTT.

The V gene is TRBV6-6, the J gene TRBJ2-1; TRBD1 is a possible D gene (5 bases). The CDR3 covers 13 residues. Per the germline V gene, CDR1 is MNHNY and CDR2 is SVGAGI (reference sequence). The V end lost 2 bases, the J end lost 5 bases, and 7 bases lay between the germline ends. The CDR3 reads CASSYNRNNEQFF. The DNA of the CDR3 is TGTGCCAGCAGTTACAACAGGAACAATGAGCAGTTCTTC.

The rearrangement uses TRBV21-1 and TRBJ2-7; the table's D call of TRBD1 was not tested on the DNA. TRBV21-1 has pseudogene status. This CDR3 spans 13 amino acids. The CDR3 DNA is TGTGCCACAACCGGGACAGGCGACTGTGGGCAGTACTTC. This codes for CATTGTGDCGQYF.

This clone was found once. The chain employs TRBV5-5 and TRBJ2-7; 10 positions agree with TRBD2. The V and J ends lost 4 bases and 6 bases, in that order; junction bases with no gene match: 7. CDR3 length: 14 residues. CDR1 and CDR2 from the germline V gene are SGHKS and YYEKEE (reference sequence). The CDR3 spells CASSLGTSAREQYF. The CDR3 DNA follows: TGTGCCAGCAGCCTGGGGACTAGCGCCCGCGAGCAGTACTTC.

The sample holds one count of this clone. The J gene is TRBJ2-1, the V gene TRBV6-2 or TRBV6-3, with D unclear. The CDR3 contains 12 residues. The V end was cut by 6 bases, the J end by 6 bases, with 9 bases between. Germline assignment: CDR1 MNHEY and CDR2 SVGEGT. The CDR3 here is CASSNGPNEQFF. The CDR3 DNA is TGTGCCAGCAGCAATGGGCCCAATGAGCAGTTCTTC.

The rearrangement joins TRBV30 to TRBJ2-7; 12 nucleotides line up with TRBD2. This CDR3 region has 19 residues. Germline CDR1 is GTSNPN and CDR2 is SVGIG (reference sequence). V shed 2 bases, J shed 5 bases, and the junction held 19 bases outside the gene matches. The CDR3 nucleotides are TGTGCCTGGAGTTCGGGGCGCCTGACTAGCGGGAGATCTCTGAACGAGCAGTACTTC. This codes for CAWSSGRLTSGRSLNEQYF. Variable domain in full (rest from reference TRBV30 and TRBJ2-7): SQTIHQWPATLVQPVGSPLSLECTVEGTSNPNLYWYRQAAGRGLQLLFYSVGIGQISSEVPQNLSASRPQDRQFILSSKKLLLSDSGFYLCAWSSGRLTSGRSLNEQYFGPGTRLTVT.

The rearrangement uses TRBV10-1 and TRBJ2-5, with D maybe TRBD2 (5 bases). Germline CDR1 is WNHNN and CDR2 is SYGVQD (reference sequence). This CDR3 is built from 13 residues. With 4 bases removed from V and 5 bases from J, the gap between germline ends came to 11 bases. CDR3 DNA: TGCGCCAGCAGTGGTCCGGGGATGGAGACCCAGTACTTC. This translates into CASSGPGMETQYF.